A single sample is the source of the 11 T cell receptor beta chains below, sequenced in a study of T cell changes during pregnancy in multiple sclerosis. Using immunoSEQ multiplex PCR, the repertoire was profiled, and TCRdb retains in-frame clones only, with some absent. The repertoire holds tens of thousands of clones, with 75% to 95% as singletons. The sample consisted of peripheral blood, taken in the third trimester of pregnancy. The origin of the receptors is a female donor in good health, enrolled as a control in a pregnancy study.

The chain carries TRBV25-1 and TRBJ1-3; weak D call: TRBD1 (5 bases). The CDR3 is made up of 16 amino acids. The germline CDR1 and CDR2 sequences are MGHDK and SYGVNS. The germline V and J ends were trimmed by 3 bases and 4 bases, with 16 bases remaining between them. The CDR3 DNA reads as TGTGCCAGCAGTGACCCACCCCGTGGGGCCGGAAACACCATATATTTT. Protein sequence: CASSDPPRGAGNTIYF. Looking up the rest from reference TRBV25-1 and TRBJ1-3 gives the full variable domain: EADIYQTPRYLVIGTGKKITLECSQTMGHDKMYWYQQDPGMELHLIHYSYGVNSTEKGDLSSESTVSRIRTEHFPLTLESARPSHTSQYLCASSDPPRGAGNTIYFGEGSWLTVV.

The chain has TRBV2 and TRBJ1-6; no definite D call. Germline CDR1 and CDR2: SNHLY and FYNNEI. This CDR3 comprises 14 residues. V lost 5 bases and J lost 13, with 18 bases in between. CDR3 protein: CASSREGVLFPLHF. The CDR3 DNA sequence: TGTGCCAGCAGTCGGGAGGGAGTCTTATTCCCCCTCCACTTT. The whole variable domain, filled in from reference TRBV2 and TRBJ1-6, reads EPEVTQTPSHQVTQMGQEVILRCVPISNHLYFYWYRQILGQKVEFLVSFYNNEISEKSEIFDDQFSVERPDGSNFTLKIRSTKLEDSAMYFCASSREGVLFPLHFGNGTRLTVT.

This clone was seen only once. This chain joins TRBV7-9 and TRBJ2-7; no clear D. V lost 3 bases, J lost 6 bases, and 6 bases lay in between. Per germline, CDR1 SEHNR and CDR2 FQNEAQ (reference sequence). The CDR3 is made up of 11 amino acids. The CDR3 DNA reads as TGTGCCAGCAGCTTTGAGGTCGAGCAGTACTTC. Its translation: CASSFEVEQYF.

The chain combines TRBV5-6 with TRBJ1-4, with TRBD1 as a possible D gene (5 bases). This CDR3 has 15 amino acids. The germline V gene has CDR1 SGHDT and CDR2 YYEEEE. Trimming cost V 1 base and J 4 bases, with 11 bases left between them. CDR3 sequence: CASSLWEGYNEKLFF. The CDR3 DNA follows: TGTGCCAGCAGCTTGTGGGAGGGGTATAATGAAAAACTGTTTTTT. The variable domain in full, completed from reference TRBV5-6 and TRBJ1-4, reads DAGVTQSPTHLIKTRGQQVTLRCSPKSGHDTVSWYQQALGQGPQFIFQYYEEEERQRGNFPDRFSGHQFPNYSSELNVNALLLGDSALYLCASSLWEGYNEKLFFGSGTQLSVL.

V and J are TRBV5-1 and TRBJ1-6, with D tentatively TRBD1 (5 bases). There are 16 residues in the CDR3. The germline CDR1 and CDR2 sequences are SGHRS and YFSETQ. V was cut by 4 bases and J by 7 bases, with 18 bases left in between. The CDR3 sequence is CASSVGVSTTNSPLHF. CDR3 nucleotide sequence: TGCGCCAGCAGCGTGGGGGTATCTACTACCAATTCACCCCTCCACTTT.

The gene calls are TRBV19 and TRBJ2-7, with D perhaps matching TRBD1 (6 bases). V was trimmed by 5 bases and J by 4 bases, leaving 9 bases between them. Per the germline V gene, CDR1 is LNHDA and CDR2 is SQIVND (reference sequence). The length of the CDR3 is 12 residues. The CDR3 is CASSSTGYEQYF. DNA of the CDR3: TGTGCCAGTAGTTCAACAGGGTACGAGCAGTACTTC.

The DNA of the CDR3 is TGTGCCAGTAGTCCCGAGGCAGGGCTAAAAAAACTGTTTTTT. This translates into CASSPEAGLKKLFF. The chain links TRBV19 to TRBJ1-4; D is possibly TRBD1 (5 bases). CDR1 and CDR2 from the germline V gene are LNHDA and SQIVND (reference sequence). V was shortened by 5 bases and J by 9 bases, with 16 bases between the two germline ends. The CDR3 has 14 residues.

A note on this clone: The junction and the germline gene differ at one end; a read error may be behind it. The rearrangement links TRBV19 to TRBJ2-1; D might be TRBD2 (7 bases). The CDR3 is 16 residues long. Per germline, CDR1 LNHDA and CDR2 SQIVND (reference sequence). This CDR3 is CASSTMLGGPPNEQFF. DNA for the CDR3: TGTGCCAGCAGTACGATGCTGGGGGGGCCCCCCAATGAGCAGTTCTTC.

The chain recombines TRBV6-5 with TRBJ1-6; the match to TRBD1 covers 8 bases. V lost 6 bases to trimming and J lost 6 bases; unmatched junction nucleotides: 7. Germline CDR1 and CDR2: MNHEY and SVGAGI. CDR3 size: 15 residues. The CDR3 sequence is CASSRDRSTNSPLHF. CDR3 in DNA: TGTGCCAGCAGCAGGGACAGGTCGACTAATTCACCCCTCCACTTT.

The chain has TRBV7-9 and TRBJ2-5; a weak D match, TRBD2 (6 bases). CDR1 is SEHNR and CDR2 is FQNEAQ in the germline V gene (reference sequence). Trimming took 1 base from V and 1 from J, leaving 7 bases between them. The CDR3 is 14 amino acids. CDR3 amino acids: CASSLGGVQETQYF. As DNA, the CDR3 is TGTGCCAGCAGCTTAGGGGGGGTCCAAGAGACCCAGTACTTC.

In DNA form, the CDR3 reads TGTGCCAGCAGTGAATATACGGGTACCGGGGGATGCTACACCTTC. As protein: CASSEYTGTGGCYTF. The chain has TRBV25-1 and TRBJ1-2, with D possibly TRBD1 on 5 matching bases. Germline V lookup: CDR1 MGHDK, CDR2 SYGVNS. Trimming took 0 bases from V and 9 from J, leaving 17 bases between them. The CDR3 is 15 amino acids.